A single T cell receptor beta chain is shown here with its context. The data belong to a study of cytomegalovirus exposure and HLA in healthy donors. Study at large: Genotyping showed roughly 83% of 350 to 400 donors falling in the Caucasian-associated ancestry cluster.

J gave up 8 bases and V 0 bases, and 4 bases lay outside the gene matches. From germline, CDR1 is SNHLY and CDR2 FYNNEI. This CDR3 region has 15 residues. PCR amplification relied on 60 Vbeta primers (plus 13 Jbeta primers). Some clones are missing from TCRdb's copy, which holds only in-frame ones; the method was immunoSEQ multiplex PCR. The table records over 100,000 clones, around 86% of them present only once. When sampled, the donors appeared nominally healthy, though they likely had unrecorded immune exposures. This clonotype originated in a woman aged 45-65 years in good health and CMV-seropositive. Sample: PBMCs. The rearrangement joins TRBV2 to TRBJ1-4, with 9 bases matching TRBD1. Here the CDR3 reads CASSEAGTGYEKLFF. CDR3 coding DNA: TGTGCCAGCAGTGAAGCGGGGACAGGGTACGAAAAACTGTTTTTT.